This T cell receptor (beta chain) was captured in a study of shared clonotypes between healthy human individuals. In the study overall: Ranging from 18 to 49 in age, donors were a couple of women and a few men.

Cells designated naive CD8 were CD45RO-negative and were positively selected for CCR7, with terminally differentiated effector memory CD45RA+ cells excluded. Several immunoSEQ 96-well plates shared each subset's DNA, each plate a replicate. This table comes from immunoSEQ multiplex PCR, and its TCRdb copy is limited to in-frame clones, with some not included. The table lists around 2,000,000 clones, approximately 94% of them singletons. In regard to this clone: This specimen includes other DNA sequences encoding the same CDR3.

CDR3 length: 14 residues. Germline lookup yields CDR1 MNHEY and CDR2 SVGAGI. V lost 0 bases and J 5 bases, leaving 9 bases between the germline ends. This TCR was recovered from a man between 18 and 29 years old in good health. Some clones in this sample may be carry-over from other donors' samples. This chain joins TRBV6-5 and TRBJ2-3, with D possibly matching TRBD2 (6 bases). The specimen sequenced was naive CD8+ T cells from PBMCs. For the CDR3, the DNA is TGTGCCAGCAGTTACTCCAGAGCGGGAGATACGCAGTATTTT. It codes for CASSYSRAGDTQYF.